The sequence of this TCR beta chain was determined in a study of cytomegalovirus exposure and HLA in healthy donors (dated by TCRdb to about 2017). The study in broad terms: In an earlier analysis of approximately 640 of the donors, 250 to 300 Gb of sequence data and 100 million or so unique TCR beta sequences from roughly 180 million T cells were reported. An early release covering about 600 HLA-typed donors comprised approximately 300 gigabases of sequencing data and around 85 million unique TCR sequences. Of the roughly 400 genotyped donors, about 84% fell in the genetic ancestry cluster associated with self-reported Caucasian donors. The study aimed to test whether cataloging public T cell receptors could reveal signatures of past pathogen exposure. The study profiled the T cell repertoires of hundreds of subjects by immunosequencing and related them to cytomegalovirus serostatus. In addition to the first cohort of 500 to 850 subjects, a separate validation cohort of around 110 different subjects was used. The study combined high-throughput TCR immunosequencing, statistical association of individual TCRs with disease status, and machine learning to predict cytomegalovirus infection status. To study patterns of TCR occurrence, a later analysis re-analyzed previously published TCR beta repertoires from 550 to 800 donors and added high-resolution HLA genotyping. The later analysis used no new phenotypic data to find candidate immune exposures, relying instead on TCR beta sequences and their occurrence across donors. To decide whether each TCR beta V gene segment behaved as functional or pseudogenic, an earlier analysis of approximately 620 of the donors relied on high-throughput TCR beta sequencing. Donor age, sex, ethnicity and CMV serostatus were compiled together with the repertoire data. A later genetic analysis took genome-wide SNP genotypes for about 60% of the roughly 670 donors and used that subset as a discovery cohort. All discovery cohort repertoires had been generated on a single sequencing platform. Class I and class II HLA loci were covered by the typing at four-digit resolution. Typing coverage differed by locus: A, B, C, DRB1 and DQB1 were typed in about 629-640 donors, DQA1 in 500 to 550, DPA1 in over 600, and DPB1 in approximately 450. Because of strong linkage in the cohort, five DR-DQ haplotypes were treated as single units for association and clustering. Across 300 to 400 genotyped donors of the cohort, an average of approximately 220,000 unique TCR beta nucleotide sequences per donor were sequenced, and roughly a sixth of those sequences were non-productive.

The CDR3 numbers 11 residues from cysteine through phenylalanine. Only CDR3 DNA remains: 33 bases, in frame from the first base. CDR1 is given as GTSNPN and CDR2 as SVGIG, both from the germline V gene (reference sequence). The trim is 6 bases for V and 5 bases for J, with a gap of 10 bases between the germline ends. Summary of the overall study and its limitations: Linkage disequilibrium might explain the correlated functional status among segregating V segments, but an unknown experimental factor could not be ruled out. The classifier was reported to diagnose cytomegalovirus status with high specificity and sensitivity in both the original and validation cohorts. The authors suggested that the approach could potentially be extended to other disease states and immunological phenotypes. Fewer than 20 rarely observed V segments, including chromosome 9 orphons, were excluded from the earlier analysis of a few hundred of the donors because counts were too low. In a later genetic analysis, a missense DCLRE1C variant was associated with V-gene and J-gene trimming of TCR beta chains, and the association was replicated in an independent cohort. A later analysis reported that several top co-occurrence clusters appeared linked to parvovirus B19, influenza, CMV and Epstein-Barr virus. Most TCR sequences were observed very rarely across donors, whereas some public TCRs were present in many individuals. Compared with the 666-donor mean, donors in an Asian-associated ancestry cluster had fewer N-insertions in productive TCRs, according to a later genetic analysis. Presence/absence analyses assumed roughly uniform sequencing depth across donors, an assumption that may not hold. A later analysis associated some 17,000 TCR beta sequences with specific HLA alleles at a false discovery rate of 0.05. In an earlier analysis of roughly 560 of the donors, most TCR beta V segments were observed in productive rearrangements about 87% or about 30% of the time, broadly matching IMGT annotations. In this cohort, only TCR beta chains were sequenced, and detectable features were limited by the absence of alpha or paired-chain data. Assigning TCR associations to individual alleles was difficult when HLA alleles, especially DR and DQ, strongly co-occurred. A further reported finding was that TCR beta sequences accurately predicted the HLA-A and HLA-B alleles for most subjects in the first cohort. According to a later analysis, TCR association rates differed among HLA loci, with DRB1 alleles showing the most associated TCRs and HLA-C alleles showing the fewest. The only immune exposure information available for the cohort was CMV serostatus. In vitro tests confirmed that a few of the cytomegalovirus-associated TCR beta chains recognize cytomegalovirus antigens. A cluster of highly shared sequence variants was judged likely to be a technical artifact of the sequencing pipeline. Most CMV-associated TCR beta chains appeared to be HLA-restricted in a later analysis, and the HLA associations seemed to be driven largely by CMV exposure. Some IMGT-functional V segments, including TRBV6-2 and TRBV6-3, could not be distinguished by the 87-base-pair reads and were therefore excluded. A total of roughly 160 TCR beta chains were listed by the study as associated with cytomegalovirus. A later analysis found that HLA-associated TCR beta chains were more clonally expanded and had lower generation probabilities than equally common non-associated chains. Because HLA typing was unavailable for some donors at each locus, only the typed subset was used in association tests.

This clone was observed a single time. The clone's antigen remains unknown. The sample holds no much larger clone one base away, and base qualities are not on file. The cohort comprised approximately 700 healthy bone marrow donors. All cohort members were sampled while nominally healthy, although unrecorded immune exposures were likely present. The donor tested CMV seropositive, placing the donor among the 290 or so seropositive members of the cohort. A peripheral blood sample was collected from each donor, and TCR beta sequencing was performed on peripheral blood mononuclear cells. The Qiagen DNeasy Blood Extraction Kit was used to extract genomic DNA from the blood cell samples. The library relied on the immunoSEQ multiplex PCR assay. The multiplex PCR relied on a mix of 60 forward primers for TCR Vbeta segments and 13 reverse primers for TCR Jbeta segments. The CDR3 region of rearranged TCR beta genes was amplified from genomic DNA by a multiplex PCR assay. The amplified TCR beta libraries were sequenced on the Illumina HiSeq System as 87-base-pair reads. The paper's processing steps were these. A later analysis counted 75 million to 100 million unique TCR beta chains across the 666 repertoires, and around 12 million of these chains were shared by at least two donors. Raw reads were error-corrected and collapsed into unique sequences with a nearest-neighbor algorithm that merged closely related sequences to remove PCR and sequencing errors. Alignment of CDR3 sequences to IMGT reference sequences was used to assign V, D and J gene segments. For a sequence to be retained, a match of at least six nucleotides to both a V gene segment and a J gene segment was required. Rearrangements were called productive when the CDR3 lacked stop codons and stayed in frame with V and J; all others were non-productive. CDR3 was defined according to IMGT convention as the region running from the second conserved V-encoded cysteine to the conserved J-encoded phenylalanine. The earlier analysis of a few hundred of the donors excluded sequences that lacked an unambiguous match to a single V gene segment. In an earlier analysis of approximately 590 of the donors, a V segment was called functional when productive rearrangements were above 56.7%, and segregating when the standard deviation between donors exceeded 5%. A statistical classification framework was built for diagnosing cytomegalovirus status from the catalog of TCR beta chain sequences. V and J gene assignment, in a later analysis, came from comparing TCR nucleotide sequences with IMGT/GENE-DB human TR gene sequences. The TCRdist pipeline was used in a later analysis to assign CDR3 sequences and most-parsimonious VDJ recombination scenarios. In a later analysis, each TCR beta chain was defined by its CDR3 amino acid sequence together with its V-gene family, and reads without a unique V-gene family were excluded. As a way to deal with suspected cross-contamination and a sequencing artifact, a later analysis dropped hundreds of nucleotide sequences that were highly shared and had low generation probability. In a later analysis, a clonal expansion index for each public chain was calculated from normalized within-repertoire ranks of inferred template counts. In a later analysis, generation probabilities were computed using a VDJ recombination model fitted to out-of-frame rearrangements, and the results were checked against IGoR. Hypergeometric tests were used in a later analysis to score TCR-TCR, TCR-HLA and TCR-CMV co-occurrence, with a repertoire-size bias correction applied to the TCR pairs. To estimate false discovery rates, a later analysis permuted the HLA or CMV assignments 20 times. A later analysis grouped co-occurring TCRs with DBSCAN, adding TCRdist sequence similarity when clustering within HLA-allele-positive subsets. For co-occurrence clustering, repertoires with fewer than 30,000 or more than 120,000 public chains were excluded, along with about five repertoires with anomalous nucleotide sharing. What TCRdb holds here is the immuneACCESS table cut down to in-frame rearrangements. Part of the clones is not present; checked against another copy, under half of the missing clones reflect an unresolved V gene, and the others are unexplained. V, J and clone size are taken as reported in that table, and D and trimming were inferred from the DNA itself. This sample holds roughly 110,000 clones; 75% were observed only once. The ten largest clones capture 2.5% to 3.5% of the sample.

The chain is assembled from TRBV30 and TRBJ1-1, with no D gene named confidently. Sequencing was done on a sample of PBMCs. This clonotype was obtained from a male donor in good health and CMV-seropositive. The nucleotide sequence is TGTGCCTGCAAAACCGGGACTGAAGCTTTCTTT. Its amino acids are CACKTGTEAFF.